This TCR beta chain was found in a study of T-cell memory formation after mild COVID-19. MiXCR was run by TCRdb on the 5' RACE reads, yielding one entry per CDR3 protein. Among 70,000 to 100,000 distinct CDR3 sequences, roughly an eighth were seen once, and the ten largest hold 25% to 35%. Sequencing input: PBMCs or a T cell subset sorted from them (not recorded which). This TCR was recovered from an adult woman who had mild COVID-19 (a few samples of this study predate the infection). Cell type and time point are not known.

The CDR3 is CASSVGAGTEAFF. The CDR3 nucleotides are TGTGCCAGCAGCGTAGGGGCCGGCACTGAAGCTTTCTTT. The chain has TRBV9 and TRBJ1-1; D is uncertain. Trimming took off 0 bases at V and 4 bases at J, with 7 bases between the two ends. The CDR3 sequence is 13 residues long. Germline CDR1 SGDLS, CDR2 YYNGEE.